This is a list of T cell receptor beta chains from one sample in a study of blood T cell repertoires in COVID-19. TCRdb's copy holds only in-frame clones and misses some; the assay was immunoSEQ multiplex PCR. The sample lists about 110,000 clones; 60% to 80% were seen once. Sequences were obtained from peripheral blood. Every receptor here comes from a woman older than 75 with active or convalescent COVID-19. Each CDR3 is given with its conserved first and last residue. The D gene is left open where the match is weak. Clone sizes are given selectively: once, few, many, or a class where the clone is expanded.

D: TRBD1
V: TRBV7-8
length: 14
J: TRBJ1-5
size: -
CDR3: CASSPRTGGQPQHF
DNA: TGTGCCAGCAGCCCTCGGACAGGCGGTCAGCCCCAGCATTTT

D: -
V: TRBV29-1
length: 12
J: TRBJ2-5
size: few
CDR3: CSALRGMETQYF
DNA: TGCAGCGCCCTAAGGGGTATGGAGACCCAGTACTTC

D: TRBD1
V: TRBV7-2
length: 16
J: TRBJ1-1
size: -
CDR3: CASSLFAGGLNTEAFF
DNA: TGTGCCAGCAGCTTATTCGCAGGGGGATTGAACACTGAAGCTTTCTTT

D: TRBD1
V: TRBV2
length: 14
J: TRBJ1-5
size: -
CDR3: CASSGTVYNQPQHF
DNA: TGTGCCAGCAGCGGGACAGTATACAATCAGCCCCAGCATTTT

D: -
V: TRBV28
length: 12
J: TRBJ1-2
size: -
CDR3: CASRGTGFGYTF
DNA: TGTGCCAGCAGGGGAACAGGGTTTGGCTACACCTTC

D: TRBD2
V: TRBV3-1/TRBV3-2
length: 15
J: TRBJ2-5
size: once
CDR3: CASSQAGGWGETQYF
DNA: TGTGCCAGCAGCCAAGCGGGGGGGTGGGGGGAGACCCAGTACTTC

D: -
V: TRBV19
length: 14
J: TRBJ1-1
size: -
CDR3: CASSILPAGVEAFF
DNA: TGTGCCAGTAGTATATTGCCTGCGGGGGTTGAAGCTTTCTTT

D: -
V: TRBV19
length: 16
J: TRBJ2-6
size: once
CDR3: CASSIRLHPGANVLTF
DNA: TGTGCCAGTAGTATCCGACTCCACCCCGGGGCCAACGTCCTGACTTTC

D: TRBD1
V: TRBV19
length: 16
J: TRBJ2-7
size: -
CDR3: CASSTLQGAEDYEQYF
DNA: TGTGCCAGTAGTACCCTACAGGGGGCGGAGGACTACGAGCAGTACTTC

D: -
V: TRBV6-2/TRBV6-3
length: 14
J: TRBJ2-3
size: -
CDR3: CASSPGQFTDTQYF
DNA: TGTGCCAGCAGCCCCGGACAGTTCACAGATACGCAGTATTTT

D: TRBD1
V: TRBV18
length: 18
J: TRBJ2-7
size: -
CDR3: CASSPKLKSGQGTYEQYF
DNA: TGTGCCAGCTCACCAAAACTCAAATCGGGACAGGGGACCTACGAGCAGTACTTC

D: -
V: TRBV12-3/TRBV12-4
length: 13
J: TRBJ1-5
size: -
CDR3: CASSLVGDQPQHF
DNA: TGTGCCAGCAGTTTAGTAGGGGATCAGCCCCAGCATTTT

D: TRBD2
V: TRBV7-9
length: 15
J: TRBJ2-1
size: -
CDR3: CASSSFRTSGDEQFF
DNA: TGTGCCAGCTCCTCTTTCAGGACTAGCGGCGATGAGCAGTTCTTC

D: TRBD1
V: TRBV4-2
length: 13
J: TRBJ1-1
size: -
CDR3: CASSQDRVPRAFF
DNA: TGTGCCAGCAGCCAGGACAGGGTCCCTCGAGCTTTCTTT

D: TRBD1
V: TRBV7-2
length: 17
J: TRBJ2-2
size: -
CDR3: CASSPLPGTENTGELFF
DNA: TGTGCCAGCAGCCCCCTCCCCGGGACAGAAAACACCGGGGAGCTGTTTTTT

D: TRBD1
V: TRBV7-2
length: 15
J: TRBJ2-2
size: -
CDR3: CASSLGQGFAGELFF
DNA: TGTGCCAGCAGCCTAGGACAGGGATTTGCGGGGGAGCTGTTTTTT

D: TRBD2
V: TRBV28
length: 14
J: TRBJ2-7
size: once
CDR3: CASRKGLADYEQYF
DNA: TGTGCCAGCAGAAAGGGACTAGCGGACTACGAGCAGTACTTC

D: -
V: TRBV5-1
length: 15
J: TRBJ2-7
size: -
CDR3: CASSSQGASSYEQYF
DNA: TGCGCCAGCAGCTCACAGGGCGCCAGCTCCTACGAGCAGTACTTC

D: -
V: TRBV25-1
length: 14
J: TRBJ2-1
size: -
CDR3: CATGPGQAYNEQFF
DNA: TGTGCAACAGGACCGGGACAAGCCTACAATGAGCAGTTCTTC

D: -
V: TRBV7-8
length: 16
J: TRBJ2-3
size: -
CDR3: CASSTPLSGSTDTQYF
DNA: TGTGCCAGCAGCACGCCACTTTCAGGGTCCACAGATACGCAGTATTTT

D: -
V: TRBV2
length: 14
J: TRBJ2-6
size: few
CDR3: CASRAISGANVLTF
DNA: TGTGCCAGCAGAGCCATCTCTGGGGCCAACGTCCTGACTTTC

D: TRBD2
V: TRBV7-2
length: 15
J: TRBJ2-3
size: once
CDR3: CASSRGLAGLGTQYF
DNA: TGTGCCAGCAGCCGGGGACTAGCGGGATTAGGTACGCAGTATTTT

D: -
V: TRBV15
length: 12
J: TRBJ2-7
size: -
CDR3: CAASQGPYEQYF
DNA: TGTGCCGCCTCACAGGGCCCCTACGAGCAGTACTTC

D: -
V: TRBV5-4
length: 14
J: TRBJ2-1
size: -
CDR3: CASSPRPLANEQFF
DNA: TGTGCCAGCAGCCCCCGCCCGCTAGCGAATGAGCAGTTCTTC

D: TRBD1
V: TRBV28
length: 15
J: TRBJ1-5
size: -
CDR3: CASSLSGGGNQPQHF
DNA: TGTGCCAGCAGTTTATCAGGGGGTGGCAATCAGCCCCAGCATTTT

D: TRBD1
V: TRBV3-1/TRBV3-2
length: 17
J: TRBJ1-1
size: -
CDR3: CASSQDVTGKFNTEAFF
DNA: TGTGCCAGCAGCCAAGACGTGACAGGGAAGTTTAACACTGAAGCTTTCTTT

D: -
V: TRBV4-1
length: 16
J: TRBJ2-1
size: -
CDR3: CASSQGQASSYNEQFF
DNA: TGCGCCAGCAGCCAAGGACAGGCGAGCTCCTACAATGAGCAGTTCTTC

D: TRBD2
V: TRBV6-6
length: 14
J: TRBJ2-7
size: -
CDR3: CASKRGRLTYEQYF
DNA: TGTGCCAGCAAGCGGGGGCGCCTGACCTACGAGCAGTACTTC

D: TRBD2
V: TRBV5-1
length: 15
J: TRBJ2-3
size: once
CDR3: CASSLGLAGADTQYF
DNA: TGCGCCAGCAGCTTGGGTCTAGCGGGAGCAGATACGCAGTATTTT

D: -
V: TRBV6-2/TRBV6-3
length: 14
J: TRBJ1-1
size: -
CDR3: CASSRHPPGTEAFF
DNA: TGTGCCAGCAGCAGACACCCCCCGGGAACTGAAGCTTTCTTT

D: TRBD1
V: TRBV27
length: 15
J: TRBJ2-1
size: few
CDR3: CASSLSNRGDNEQFF
DNA: TGTGCCAGCAGTTTATCGAACAGGGGGGACAATGAGCAGTTCTTC

D: -
V: TRBV27
length: 15
J: TRBJ1-2
size: -
CDR3: CASSAKQGHGYGYTF
DNA: TGTGCCAGCAGCGCGAAACAGGGTCATGGCTATGGCTACACCTTC

D: TRBD1
V: TRBV2
length: 14
J: TRBJ2-3
size: -
CDR3: CASSSGQGSDTQYF
DNA: TGTGCCAGCAGTTCGGGACAGGGGTCAGATACGCAGTATTTT

D: -
V: TRBV7-2
length: 13
J: TRBJ2-5
size: -
CDR3: CASSSRVGETQYF
DNA: TGTGCCAGCAGCTCCAGGGTTGGGGAGACCCAGTACTTC

D: TRBD1
V: TRBV7-2
length: 15
J: TRBJ1-2
size: few
CDR3: CASSPSRGPPYGYTF
DNA: TGTGCCAGCAGCCCCTCAAGGGGGCCCCCTTATGGCTACACCTTC

D: -
V: TRBV5-1
length: 15
J: TRBJ2-3
size: -
CDR3: CASSPASTGADTQYF
DNA: TGCGCCAGCAGCCCCGCGAGCACAGGTGCAGATACGCAGTATTTT

D: TRBD1
V: TRBV6-5
length: 14
J: TRBJ1-6
size: -
CDR3: CASRDRLINSPLHF
DNA: TGTGCCAGCAGGGACAGGTTAATCAATTCACCCCTCCACTTT